These 25 T cell receptor beta chains were sequenced from one sample in a study of shared clonotypes between healthy human individuals. The repertoire was sequenced with immunoSEQ multiplex PCR; TCRdb's copy has only in-frame clones and lacks some. Among around 600,000 clones listed, 95% were seen once. Naive CD8 cells comprised CD45RO-negative, CCR7-positively selected cells, excluding terminally differentiated effector memory CD45RA+ cells. Sequencing was performed on naive CD8+ T cells sorted from blood. The receptors here all came from a woman in her thirties in good health.

This clone was seen more than once but under ten times. The CDR3, as DNA: TGTGCCACCAGCGCCAAAAGGACTAGCGGTTACTACGAGCAGTACTTC. Amino acid sequence: CATSAKRTSGYYEQYF. The V gene is TRBV15, the J gene TRBJ2-7; 10 bases agree with TRBD2. Germline CDR1 is LNHNV and CDR2 is YYDKDF (reference sequence). Trimming removed 5 bases from V and 3 bases from J; junction bases left unmatched: 10. The CDR3 is 16 residues long.

The chain couples TRBV10-1 to TRBJ2-5; 7 nucleotides agree with TRBD2. CDR1 is WNHNN, CDR2 SYGVQD, per germline (reference sequence). With V trimmed by 3 bases and J by 11 bases, 9 bases remained unmatched. There are 13 residues in the CDR3. CDR3 region: CASSDAGAPEQYF. CDR3 DNA sequence: TGCGCCAGCAGTGACGCGGGAGCACCAGAGCAGTACTTC.

The table lists this clone with a few counts. The chain joins TRBV19 to TRBJ1-2; unclear D gene. Germline values: CDR1 LNHDA, CDR2 SQIVND (reference sequence). The CDR3 loop spans 14 amino acids. V dropped 6 bases and J dropped 3 bases, with 14 bases sitting between them. The CDR3 here is CASRSTWEDYGYTF. Written as DNA, the CDR3 is TGTGCCAGTAGGTCTACCTGGGAGGACTATGGCTACACCTTC.

The rearrangement links TRBV27 to TRBJ2-7; a possible D gene is TRBD1 (5 bases). The germline V gene has CDR1 MNHEY and CDR2 SMNVEV (reference sequence). V dropped 2 bases and J dropped 3 bases, with 11 bases sitting between them. This CDR3 has 14 residues. The CDR3 spells CASSLTGRGYEQYF. Written as DNA, the CDR3 is TGTGCCAGCAGTTTAACTGGTAGGGGCTACGAGCAGTACTTC.

The rearrangement joins TRBV27 to TRBJ2-7; a weak D match, TRBD2 (6 bases). The ends were cut back, 5 bases at V and 6 bases at J, with 23 bases in the middle. There are 16 residues in the CDR3. From germline, CDR1 is MNHEY and CDR2 SMNVEV (reference sequence). CDR3 DNA: TGTGCCAGCAGTCTAGGTGGCGGCGGGACTTGGGGCGAGCAGTACTTC. Protein sequence: CASSLGGGGTWGEQYF.

The V and J genes are TRBV5-6 and TRBJ2-7, with D unresolved. Trimming stripped 0 bases from V and 1 base from J, with 8 bases between. CDR3 length equals 14 residues. Germline lookup yields CDR1 SGHDT and CDR2 YYEEEE. The CDR3 reads CASSLEAQSYEQYF. The CDR3, as DNA: TGTGCCAGCAGCTTGGAGGCCCAATCCTACGAGCAGTACTTC. Full variable domain (missing parts from reference TRBV5-6 and TRBJ2-7): DAGVTQSPTHLIKTRGQQVTLRCSPKSGHDTVSWYQQALGQGPQFIFQYYEEEERQRGNFPDRFSGHQFPNYSSELNVNALLLGDSALYLCASSLEAQSYEQYFGPGTRLTVT.

V and J are TRBV7-8 and TRBJ2-7; 7 bases fit TRBD2. Germline V gives CDR1 SGHVS, CDR2 FQNEAQ. With 5 bases clipped from V and 3 bases from J, the junction kept 13 bases outside the gene matches. This CDR3 spans 16 amino acids. As DNA, the CDR3 is TGTGCCAGCAGCCCCGTTGCCAGCGGGATAAACTACGAGCAGTACTTC. It codes for CASSPVASGINYEQYF.

This chain uses TRBV14 with TRBJ2-7; 10 nucleotides match TRBD2. With V trimmed by 4 bases and J by 5 bases, 11 bases remained unmatched. The CDR3 is made up of 16 amino acids. Germline values: CDR1 SGHDN, CDR2 FVKESK. This CDR3 is CASSLPASGSPHEQYF. The DNA for the CDR3 is TGTGCCAGCAGCCTGCCGGCTAGCGGGAGCCCCCACGAGCAGTACTTC.

The chain employs TRBV5-6 and TRBJ2-1; 14 bases align to TRBD2. Germline assignment: CDR1 SGHDT and CDR2 YYEEEE. The CDR3 length is 19 residues. The ends lost 4 bases at V and 0 bases at J; junction bases unmatched: 9. This CDR3 reads CASSKGLAGGYNSYNEQFF. The CDR3 DNA is TGTGCCAGCAGCAAAGGACTAGCGGGAGGCTACAACTCCTACAATGAGCAGTTCTTC.

The chain carries TRBV27 and TRBJ2-5; 7 bases align to TRBD1. This CDR3 comprises 15 residues. CDR1 and CDR2 (germline): MNHEY, SMNVEV (reference sequence). V was clipped by 3 bases and J by 1 base; unmatched bases: 5. The chain's CDR3 is CASSFLGQSQETQYF. CDR3 sequence (DNA): TGTGCCAGCAGTTTTCTGGGACAGAGCCAAGAGACCCAGTACTTC.

This clone was detected once. The V gene is TRBV19, the J gene TRBJ1-5; 7 nucleotides agree with TRBD1. V trimming: 7 bases; J trimming: 4 bases; junction bases outside the gene matches: 7. Germline CDR1 reads LNHDA; CDR2 reads SQIVND (reference sequence). The CDR3 loop spans 14 amino acids. The CDR3: CASTKGGRNQPQHF. The CDR3 DNA is TGTGCCAGTACTAAAGGGGGCCGGAATCAGCCCCAGCATTTT.

This sequence joins TRBV27 and TRBJ1-6; possibly TRBD1 for D (6 bases). CDR1 and CDR2 from the germline V gene are MNHEY and SMNVEV (reference sequence). The CDR3 has 12 amino acids. Trimming removed 10 bases at V and 9 bases at J, with 13 bases between. CDR3 residues: CAIGQGSSPLHF. CDR3 in DNA: TGTGCCATCGGGCAGGGGAGTTCACCCCTCCACTTT.

The chain combines TRBV28 with TRBJ2-1; tentatively, D is TRBD2 (6 bases). V lost 1 base and J 0 bases, leaving 10 bases between the germline ends. In germline, CDR1 is MDHEN, CDR2 SYDVKM. This CDR3 contains 16 residues. The CDR3 reads CASSLLGLNSYNEQFF. In DNA form, the CDR3 reads TGTGCCAGCAGTTTATTGGGACTCAACTCCTACAATGAGCAGTTCTTC.

This chain connects TRBV9 to TRBJ2-2, with D possibly TRBD1 on 6 matching bases. The CDR3 consists of 16 residues. CDR1 is SGDLS, CDR2 YYNGEE, per germline. The V gene lost 0 bases and the J gene lost 4 bases, with 13 bases spanning the gap. The chain's CDR3 is CASSVGTDFATGELFF. The CDR3 DNA sequence: TGTGCCAGCAGCGTAGGGACAGACTTTGCCACCGGGGAGCTGTTTTTT.

The chain carries TRBV5-4 and TRBJ2-7; a possible D gene is TRBD2 (6 bases). The V end was cut by 0 bases, the J end by 5 bases, with 12 bases between. Germline loops: CDR1 SGHNT, CDR2 YYREEE (reference sequence). This CDR3 is built from 14 residues. The CDR3 sequence: CASSLAGGTDEQYF. The CDR3 DNA follows: TGTGCCAGCAGCTTGGCTGGAGGGACTGACGAGCAGTACTTC.

The chain joins TRBV5-1 to TRBJ2-2, with D unclear. Trimming removed 5 bases at V and 1 base at J, with 6 bases between. Germline values: CDR1 SGHRS, CDR2 YFSETQ. This CDR3 has 13 amino acids. The chain's CDR3 is CASRYRNTGELFF. In DNA form, the CDR3 reads TGCGCCAGCAGATACAGGAACACCGGGGAGCTGTTTTTT.

The chain couples TRBV4-1 to TRBJ2-5; perhaps D is TRBD1 or TRBD2 (5 bases each). CDR1 and CDR2 from the germline V gene are MGHRA and YSYEKL. The CDR3 is 15 amino acids. The V end was cut by 4 bases, the J end by 1 base, with 13 bases between. The CDR3 bases are TGCGCCAGCAGCCCCTTCGGGGCCGCCCAAGAGACCCAGTACTTC. This encodes CASSPFGAAQETQYF.

The chain couples TRBV30 to TRBJ1-2, with 8 bases identical to TRBD1. With 3 bases clipped from V and 3 bases from J, the junction kept 3 bases outside the gene matches. The CDR3 has 13 residues. The V gene's germline CDR1 is GTSNPN and CDR2 SVGIG (reference sequence). The CDR3 protein is CAWSSGGYYGYTF. DNA of the CDR3: TGTGCCTGGAGCTCAGGGGGCTACTATGGCTACACCTTC.

For the CDR3, the DNA is TGCGCCAGCAGCCTTAGTGGGGGGGCCTACAATGAGCAGTTCTTC. This codes for CASSLSGGAYNEQFF. The J gene is TRBJ2-1, the V gene TRBV4-1; 7 positions match TRBD2. The germline CDR1 and CDR2 sequences are MGHRA and YSYEKL. V shed 4 bases, J shed 2 bases, and the junction held 5 bases outside the gene matches. This CDR3 is built from 15 residues.

The genes are TRBV23-1 and TRBJ2-6; D unresolved. TRBV23-1 is recorded as an ORF, its role being uncertain. Trimming removed 0 bases at V and 4 bases at J, with 1 base between. The length of the CDR3 is 13 residues. As DNA, the CDR3 is TGCGCCAGCAGTCAATCCGGGGCCAACGTCCTGACTTTC. It codes for CASSQSGANVLTF.

CDR3 sequence: CASSINQGGPTNTEAFF. The CDR3 coding sequence is TGTGCCAGTAGTATAAACCAGGGGGGGCCGACGAACACTGAAGCTTTCTTT. This chain links TRBV19 with TRBJ1-1, with 7 bases identical to TRBD1. The CDR3 consists of 17 residues. After removal of 2 bases from V and 1 base from J, the junction contained 10 bases not matched to a gene. The germline V gene encodes CDR1 LNHDA and CDR2 SQIVND (reference sequence). The full variable domain, rest sourced from reference TRBV19 and TRBJ1-1, is DGGITQSPKYLFRKEGQNVTLSCEQNLNHDAMYWYRQDPGQGLRLIYYSQIVNDFQKGDIAEGYSVSREKKESFPLTVTSAQKNPTAFYLCASSINQGGPTNTEAFFGQGTRLTVV.

The chain combines TRBV9 with TRBJ1-5, with D uncertain. The ends were cut back, 1 base at V and 4 bases at J, with 9 bases in the middle. Germline CDR1 and CDR2: SGDLS and YYNGEE. The length of the CDR3 is 14 residues. CDR3 sequence: CASSVTDRNQPQHF. In nucleotides, the CDR3 is TGTGCCAGCAGCGTAACCGATAGAAATCAGCCCCAGCATTTT.

V usage is TRBV5-4 and J usage is TRBJ2-1, with TRBD1 as a possible D gene (6 bases). There are 16 residues in the CDR3. V was cut by 4 bases and J by 12 bases, with 26 bases left in between. Germline V gene lookup returns CDR1 SGHNT and CDR2 YYREEE (reference sequence). Here the CDR3 DNA reads TGTGCCAGCAGCGCCGACACGAGGATCCGAGGGGGTAGGCAGTTCTTC. This gives the protein CASSADTRIRGGRQFF.

The V gene is TRBV5-1, the J gene TRBJ2-7, with TRBD1 matching over 8 bases. The CDR3 length is 16 residues. Germline CDR1 SGHRS, CDR2 YFSETQ. Trimming took 0 bases from V and 3 from J; bases not matched to a gene: 8. CDR3 residues: CASSLVVYTGGYEQYF. CDR3 coding DNA: TGCGCCAGCAGCTTGGTGGTTTATACAGGGGGCTACGAGCAGTACTTC.

This sequence joins TRBV5-4 and TRBJ2-2; D remains ambiguous. Looked up from germline, CDR1 is SGHNT and CDR2 is YYREEE (reference sequence). Trimming removed 0 bases from V and 11 bases from J, with 11 bases in between. The CDR3 extends over 13 amino acids. The CDR3 DNA is TGTGCCAGCAGCTTGGACCAAGTCACCGAGCTGTTTTTT. Its translation: CASSLDQVTELFF.